The source of this TCR beta chain is a study of blood T cell repertoires in COVID-19. About the study: Nucleic acid was either cDNA or gDNA, and it came from T cells, B-cell-depleted T cells, or PBMCs.

This clone came up once. Clones were read by immunoSEQ multiplex PCR, and TCRdb kept only the in-frame ones, dropping some. The data contain around 360,000 clones, more than 75% of them singletons. The CDR3 has 13 amino acids. Between the trimmed V and J ends, which lost 9 bases and 7 bases, there was a span of 13 bases. Germline V CDR1 and CDR2: SNHLY, FYNNEI. Cohort assignment relied on participant-reported clinical history. This TCR was sampled from a woman aged 25 to 39 who had recovered from COVID-19. Sequencing was done on a sample of PBMCs or T cells enriched from blood (not recorded which). J is TRBJ1-6 and V is TRBV2; D uncertain. The CDR3 DNA follows: TGTGCCAGTATGGCCGGAGGGAATTCACCCCTCCACTTT. Its translation: CASMAGGNSPLHF.